This TCR beta chain originates from a study of T-cell reconstitution after alpha-beta-depleted transplantation in children. Trimming shortened V by 3 bases and J by 2 bases, and 10 bases separated the two germline ends. The CDR3 has 14 residues. This clonotype was detected only a few times. Preparation of the TCRbeta library used unique molecular identifiers. Each CDR3 protein gets one entry after TCRdb re-called the PCR reads with MiXCR. This table has approximately 510,000 distinct CDR3 sequences, around 20% appearing once. This clonotype originated in a human donor who donated a stem cell graft to a child with acute lymphoblastic leukemia. The sample here was PBMCs from the stem cell graft donor, taken from the stem cell graft. V gene TRBV12-3 or TRBV12-4 combines with J gene TRBJ2-5; D call uncertain. The DNA for the CDR3 is TGTGCCAGCAGTTTCCAGATCCGGCAAGAGACCCAGTACTTC. It is translated as CASSFQIRQETQYF.